These T cell receptor beta chains were read from a single sample in a study of shared clonotypes between healthy human individuals. Clones were read by immunoSEQ multiplex PCR, and TCRdb kept only the in-frame ones, dropping some. The sample yields 2,500,000 or so clones, around 90% seen once. Source material: naive CD4+ T cells from PBMCs. These receptors were taken from a man aged 18 to 35 in good health. Some clones in this sample may be carry-over from other donors' samples. The CDR3 runs from the conserved cysteine through the conserved F or W. The order of the fields is V gene, J gene, D gene, clone size, CDR3 protein, CDR3 DNA. D genes are given only for firm matches. Only part of the rows carry a size: once, few, many, or a class if the clone is expanded.

V: TRBV18
J: TRBJ2-4
D: TRBD2
size: -
CDR3: CASSPGRESRIAKNIQYF
DNA: TGTGCCAGCTCACCGGGGAGGGAGTCAAGAATAGCCAAAAACATTCAGTACTTC

V: TRBV6-5
J: TRBJ2-7
D: -
size: once
CDR3: CASSLRPAGKNEQYF
DNA: TGTGCCAGCAGTTTGAGGCCCGCGGGGAAAAACGAGCAGTACTTC

V: TRBV7-6
J: TRBJ2-3
D: TRBD1
size: -
CDR3: CASSFQPGQATDTQYF
DNA: TGTGCCAGCAGCTTTCAACCGGGACAGGCCACAGATACGCAGTATTTT

V: TRBV21-1
J: TRBJ2-7
D: -
size: -
CDR3: CASSESGRRYF
DNA: TGTGCCAGCAGCGAAAGTGGGCGGAGATACTTC

V: TRBV15
J: TRBJ1-3
D: -
size: -
CDR3: CATSLGGAVGNTIYF
DNA: TGTGCCACCAGTCTAGGGGGGGCAGTAGGAAACACCATATATTTT

V: TRBV5-1
J: TRBJ2-2
D: -
size: -
CDR3: CASSLYPQALNTGELFF
DNA: TGCGCCAGCAGCTTGTATCCACAAGCCTTGAACACCGGGGAGCTGTTTTTT

V: TRBV23-1
J: TRBJ2-7
D: TRBD1
size: -
CDR3: CASSQSRTGDSYEQYF
DNA: TGCGCCAGCAGTCAATCTAGGACAGGGGACTCCTACGAGCAGTACTTC

V: TRBV28
J: TRBJ1-4
D: -
size: -
CDR3: CASSLAGVGDEKLFF
DNA: TGTGCCAGCAGTTTGGCCGGGGTGGGAGATGAAAAACTGTTTTTT

V: TRBV2
J: TRBJ2-5
D: TRBD2
size: -
CDR3: CASGLAGGLQETQYF
DNA: TGTGCCAGCGGACTAGCGGGAGGACTCCAAGAGACCCAGTACTTC

V: TRBV14
J: TRBJ2-2
D: TRBD1
size: -
CDR3: CASSHLGQGAGELFF
DNA: TGTGCCAGCAGCCACCTGGGACAGGGCGCCGGGGAGCTGTTTTTT

V: TRBV5-1
J: TRBJ1-4
D: -
size: -
CDR3: CASSPSDLPGEEKLFF
DNA: TGCGCCAGCAGCCCCTCGGACCTACCGGGGGAGGAAAAACTGTTTTTT

V: TRBV7-9
J: TRBJ2-1
D: -
size: -
CDR3: CASSLEDGLVNEQFF
DNA: TGTGCCAGCAGCTTGGAGGACGGTCTTGTCAATGAGCAGTTCTTC

V: TRBV4-1
J: TRBJ2-7
D: TRBD1
size: -
CDR3: CASSRGTGGEQYF
DNA: TGCGCCAGCAGCCGAGGGACAGGGGGCGAGCAGTACTTC

V: TRBV27
J: TRBJ1-2
D: -
size: -
CDR3: CASSSRDPRAYTF
DNA: TGTGCCAGCAGTTCGCGGGACCCTAGGGCTTACACCTTC

V: TRBV27
J: TRBJ2-7
D: TRBD2
size: -
CDR3: CASSPLTSGSGYEQYF
DNA: TGTGCCAGCAGCCCTCTAACTAGCGGGAGCGGCTACGAGCAGTACTTC

V: TRBV18
J: TRBJ2-7
D: TRBD1
size: -
CDR3: CASSLGQGASKYEQYF
DNA: TGTGCCAGCTCCCTCGGACAGGGGGCGTCCAAGTACGAGCAGTACTTC

V: TRBV5-1
J: TRBJ1-1
D: TRBD1
size: -
CDR3: CASRSGTGDVGTEAFF
DNA: TGCGCCAGCAGATCCGGGACAGGGGATGTTGGCACTGAAGCTTTCTTT

V: TRBV6-5
J: TRBJ1-4
D: -
size: -
CDR3: CASSYSITNEKLFF
DNA: TGTGCCAGCAGTTACTCGATAACTAATGAAAAACTGTTTTTT

V: TRBV29-1
J: TRBJ2-7
D: -
size: -
CDR3: CSAAAGHSYEQYF
DNA: TGCAGCGCCGCGGCCGGACACTCCTACGAGCAGTACTTC

V: TRBV28
J: TRBJ2-7
D: -
size: -
CDR3: CASTTDVYEQYF
DNA: TGTGCCAGCACCACGGACGTCTACGAGCAGTACTTC

V: TRBV7-8
J: TRBJ1-5
D: -
size: -
CDR3: CASSFLSNPWTENSNQPQHF
DNA: TGTGCCAGCAGCTTCTTGAGTAATCCATGGACTGAAAATAGCAATCAGCCCCAGCATTTT

V: TRBV14
J: TRBJ2-5
D: TRBD2
size: -
CDR3: CASSQEDGVIAGAGETQYF
DNA: TGTGCCAGCAGCCAAGAAGACGGGGTGATAGCGGGAGCGGGGGAGACCCAGTACTTC

V: TRBV5-4
J: TRBJ2-7
D: TRBD2
size: -
CDR3: CASSPGLAGGPESYEQYF
DNA: TGTGCCAGCAGCCCGGGACTAGCGGGAGGGCCAGAATCCTACGAGCAGTACTTC

V: TRBV5-6
J: TRBJ2-1
D: TRBD1
size: once
CDR3: CASSGLGQAYNEQFF
DNA: TGTGCCAGCAGCGGACTGGGACAGGCCTACAATGAGCAGTTCTTC

V: TRBV6-1
J: TRBJ1-5
D: -
size: once
CDR3: CASSEAGRQPQHF
DNA: TGTGCCAGCAGTGAAGCCGGACGTCAGCCCCAGCATTTT

V: TRBV29-1
J: TRBJ2-1
D: -
size: -
CDR3: CSVENLLSYNEQFF
DNA: TGCAGCGTTGAAAACCTCCTCTCCTACAATGAGCAGTTCTTC

V: TRBV19
J: TRBJ2-1
D: -
size: -
CDR3: CASSPRRVHEQFF
DNA: TGTGCCAGTAGTCCCCGACGGGTCCATGAGCAGTTCTTC